The next 27 T cell receptor beta chains were all read from a single sample in a study of technical replicates of blood from several donors. Generated by immunoSEQ multiplex PCR, the TCRdb table keeps only in-frame clones and is missing some. The sample consists of around 60,000 clones, approximately 92% of them appearing once. Sequenced input: PBMCs. The receptors come from a human donor in good health. Some clones in this sample may be carry-over from other donors' samples.

The rearrangement uses TRBV5-1 and TRBJ2-7; tentatively, D is TRBD2 (7 bases). V was shortened by 0 bases and J by 3 bases, with 10 bases between the two germline ends. From germline, CDR1 is SGHRS and CDR2 YFSETQ. This CDR3 has 14 residues. Here the CDR3 DNA reads TGCGCCAGCAGCTTGGGGGGGGGCGACTACGAGCAGTACTTC. It encodes CASSLGGGDYEQYF.

In nucleotides, the CDR3 is TGCGCCAGCAGCCCATCCGACTTCACAGATACGCAGTATTTT. It is translated as CASSPSDFTDTQYF. The chain links TRBV4-3 to TRBJ2-3; D not certain. V dropped 4 bases and J dropped 2 bases, with 10 bases sitting between them. CDR1 is LGHNA and CDR2 is YSLEER in the germline V gene. This CDR3 spans 14 amino acids.

This chain joins TRBV5-1 and TRBJ2-3; TRBD1 might be the D (6 bases). The CDR3 contains 16 residues. Germline V gene data show CDR1 as SGHRS and CDR2 as YFSETQ. The V end lost 4 bases, the J end lost 2 bases, and 17 bases lay between the germline ends. For the CDR3, the DNA is TGCGCCAGCAGCGTTGGGACGGACAGACACACAGATACGCAGTATTTT. Its protein is CASSVGTDRHTDTQYF. The full variable domain, its missing parts supplied by reference TRBV5-1 and TRBJ2-3, is KAGVTQTPRYLIKTRGQQVTLSCSPISGHRSVSWYQQTPGQGLQFLFEYFSETQRNKGNFPGRFSGRQFSNSRSEMNVSTLELGDSALYLCASSVGTDRHTDTQYFGPGTRLTVL.

The rearrangement joins TRBV11-2 to TRBJ2-6; weak D call: TRBD2 (6 bases). Germline assignment: CDR1 SGHAT and CDR2 FQNNGV. The CDR3 sequence is 16 residues long. Trimming removed 5 bases from V and 3 bases from J, with 14 bases in between. This chain's CDR3 is CASSQPLAFGANVLTF. DNA of the CDR3: TGTGCCAGCAGCCAGCCCCTAGCGTTTGGGGCCAACGTCCTGACTTTC.

J is TRBJ2-7 and V is TRBV5-4, with a possible D match to TRBD2 (7 bases). The germline gives CDR1 SGHNT, CDR2 YYREEE (reference sequence). This CDR3 is 13 amino acids long. V lost 5 bases and J 4 bases, leaving 13 bases between the germline ends. The chain's CDR3 is CASSDRGAYEQYF. CDR3 DNA: TGTGCCAGCAGTGATCGGGGGGCGTACGAGCAGTACTTC.

The chain couples TRBV5-1 to TRBJ2-7; a weak D match, TRBD1 (7 bases). The CDR3 has 15 residues. From germline, CDR1 is SGHRS and CDR2 YFSETQ. V shed 2 bases and J shed 3 bases, with 15 bases lying between them. The CDR3 region is CASSFGAQGGYEQYF. As DNA, the CDR3 is TGCGCCAGCAGCTTTGGGGCTCAGGGGGGCTACGAGCAGTACTTC.

The chain uses TRBV5-1 and TRBJ2-1; 8 bases are a match to TRBD2. This CDR3 contains 16 residues. With V trimmed by 1 base and J by 8 bases, 11 bases remained unmatched. In germline, CDR1 is SGHRS, CDR2 YFSETQ. CDR3 bases: TGCGCCAGCAGCTTGACTAGCGGTGGCCTTTTGGATGAGCAGTTCTTC. Its translation: CASSLTSGGLLDEQFF.

V gene TRBV7-8 combines with J gene TRBJ1-1, with a possible D match to TRBD1 (6 bases). This CDR3 comprises 14 residues. Between the trimmed V and J ends, which lost 3 bases and 2 bases, there was a span of 10 bases. CDR1 and CDR2 from the germline V gene are SGHVS and FQNEAQ. The CDR3 region has the DNA TGTGCCAGCAGCTTGCTACAGGGAAACACTGAAGCTTTCTTT. Encoded protein: CASSLLQGNTEAFF.

V usage is TRBV4-3 and J usage is TRBJ2-3; the match to TRBD2 covers 8 bases. The CDR3 extends over 16 amino acids. V trimming: 3 bases; J trimming: 8 bases; junction bases outside the gene matches: 13. The germline V gene has CDR1 LGHNA and CDR2 YSLEER. The DNA of the CDR3 is TGCGCCAGCAGCCAGATAGCGGGGTTTGGGGAAGGTACGCAGTATTTT. This sequence encodes CASSQIAGFGEGTQYF.

The V and J genes are TRBV6-5 and TRBJ1-1; 7 positions agree with TRBD1. Germline CDR1 reads MNHEY; CDR2 reads SVGAGI. This CDR3 has 15 residues. The trim removed 2 bases at V and 2 bases at J, leaving 5 bases unmatched. The CDR3 sequence is CASSYTGVLNTEAFF. CDR3 sequence (DNA): TGTGCCAGCAGTTACACAGGGGTCTTAAACACTGAAGCTTTCTTT.

The CDR3, as DNA: TGTGCCAGCAGACTGGGAGGCAGGGAGGACTATGGCTACACCTTC. As protein: CASRLGGREDYGYTF. V usage is TRBV5-4 and J usage is TRBJ1-2; TRBD1 might be the D (5 bases). The CDR3 extends over 15 amino acids. Germline loops: CDR1 SGHNT, CDR2 YYREEE (reference sequence). The ends were cut back, 5 bases at V and 3 bases at J, with 17 bases in the middle. Variable domain in full (rest from reference TRBV5-4 and TRBJ1-2): ETGVTQSPTHLIKTRGQQVTLRCSSQSGHNTVSWYQQALGQGPQFIFQYYREEENGRGNFPPRFSGLQFPNYSSELNVNALELDDSALYLCASRLGGREDYGYTFGSGTRLTVV.

The gene calls are TRBV30 and TRBJ1-1; D is ambiguous. Deletions cut 0 bases from V and 7 bases from J, with 12 bases between. CDR1 and CDR2 (germline): GTSNPN, SVGIG (reference sequence). The CDR3 runs 13 residues. The CDR3 loop is CAWSVLEGSEAFF. The CDR3 coding sequence is TGTGCCTGGAGTGTACTAGAGGGAAGTGAAGCTTTCTTT.

The chain couples TRBV9 to TRBJ2-3, with 12 bases identical to TRBD2. Germline values: CDR1 SGDLS, CDR2 YYNGEE. The CDR3 is 16 residues long. V dropped 4 bases and J dropped 3; count of bases not matched to a gene: 6. The CDR3 protein is CASSPGLAGLTDTQYF. CDR3 bases: TGTGCCAGCAGCCCAGGACTAGCGGGGTTGACAGATACGCAGTATTTT.

The rearrangement joins TRBV7-2 to TRBJ2-1; TRBD1 agrees at 8 bases. Germline V lookup: CDR1 SGHTA, CDR2 FQGNSA. The CDR3 has 12 amino acids. V lost 4 bases to trimming and J lost 13 bases; unmatched junction nucleotides: 6. CDR3 in DNA: TGTGCCAGCAGCTCGAATACAGGGGGTCAGTTCTTC. It is translated as CASSSNTGGQFF.

As DNA, the CDR3 is TGTGCCAGCAGTTACCTCGGTGCTGGGGCCAACGTCCTGACTTTC. It is translated as CASSYLGAGANVLTF. This chain joins TRBV6-5 and TRBJ2-6, with no clear D. Germline assignment: CDR1 MNHEY and CDR2 SVGAGI. V was shortened by 2 bases and J by 2 bases, with 7 bases between the two germline ends. The CDR3 is 15 residues long.

V and J are TRBV18 and TRBJ1-1; possible D gene TRBD1, 6 bases. This CDR3 is 19 amino acids long. The germline CDR1 and CDR2 sequences are KGHSH and LQKENI. V was shortened by 4 bases and J by 4 bases, with 28 bases between the two germline ends. CDR3 loop: CASSLTTGTLSGKGTEAFF. Written as DNA, the CDR3 is TGTGCCAGCTCACTGACTACCGGGACACTCTCCGGGAAGGGCACTGAAGCTTTCTTT. Variable domain in full (rest from reference TRBV18 and TRBJ1-1): NAGVMQNPRHLVRRRGQEARLRCSPMKGHSHVYWYRQLPEEGLKFMVYLQKENIIDESGMPKERFSAEFPKEGPSILRIQQVVRGDSAAYFCASSLTTGTLSGKGTEAFFGQGTRLTVV.

This chain uses TRBV2 with TRBJ2-7, with TRBD1 identical over 9 bases. The CDR3 runs 15 residues. CDR1 is SNHLY, CDR2 FYNNEI, per germline. Trimming removed 9 bases from V and 4 bases from J; junction bases left unmatched: 13. The CDR3, as DNA: TGTGCCAGTCAGGGGACTACAGGGGGCAAATACGAGCAGTACTTC. Amino acids: CASQGTTGGKYEQYF.

CDR3 protein: CASSDPSGTHLGKSYEQYF. Here the CDR3 DNA reads TGTGCCAGCAGTGACCCTAGCGGGACTCACCTTGGTAAATCCTACGAGCAGTACTTC. J is TRBJ2-7 and V is TRBV2, with 9 bases lining up with TRBD2. The germline V gene has CDR1 SNHLY and CDR2 FYNNEI. Germline trimming cut 3 bases from V and 1 base from J; bases unmatched to any gene: 16. The CDR3 loop spans 19 amino acids.

This clone occurred once. For the CDR3, the DNA is TGTGCCAGCAGCTCGACTAGTCCCGGGGAGCTGTTTTTT. Protein: CASSSTSPGELFF. The V and J genes are TRBV7-6 and TRBJ2-2; D possibly corresponds to TRBD2 (6 bases). The CDR3 runs to 13 residues. In germline, CDR1 is SGHVS, CDR2 FNYEAQ. Between the trimmed V and J ends, which lost 4 bases and 6 bases, there was a span of 9 bases.

This sequence joins TRBV6-6 and TRBJ2-1; maybe TRBD1 (5 bases). The CDR3 totals 13 residues. Germline CDR1 and CDR2: MNHNY and SVGAGI (reference sequence). V was shortened by 10 bases and J by 6 bases, with 16 bases between the two germline ends. Here the CDR3 DNA reads TGTGCCACCGCTGCCAGGGTGAGCAATGAGCAGTTCTTC. Encoded protein: CATAARVSNEQFF.

The V gene is TRBV9, the J gene TRBJ2-1; maybe TRBD2 (6 bases). Germline CDR1 reads SGDLS; CDR2 reads YYNGEE. Trimming shortened V by 3 bases and J by 7 bases, and 23 bases separated the two germline ends. The CDR3 runs 17 residues. CDR3 residues: CASSASRGLGVGNEQFF. The CDR3, as DNA: TGTGCCAGCAGCGCTTCGCGGGGATTGGGAGTCGGTAATGAGCAGTTCTTC.

The DNA of the CDR3 is TGTGCCAGCAGCCCTTCAGGGGGGCGTGGATCACCCCTCCACTTT. Translated: CASSPSGGRGSPLHF. J is TRBJ1-6 and V is TRBV7-2; 7 bases agree with TRBD1. Trimming at V came to 5 bases and at J to 10 bases, leaving 11 bases not matched to a gene. Germline V gene data show CDR1 as SGHTA and CDR2 as FQGNSA. CDR3 size: 15 residues.

CDR3 sequence (DNA): TGCAGCGCGGGACCGGGACAGGGAAATTCCTATGGCTACACCTTC. It yields the protein CSAGPGQGNSYGYTF. J is TRBJ1-2 and V is TRBV29-1; 9 bases match TRBD1. Germline V gene sequence: CDR1 SQVTM, CDR2 ANQGSEA. With V trimmed by 7 bases and J by 4 bases, 13 bases remained unmatched. The CDR3 length is 15 residues. Supplemented by reference TRBV29-1 and TRBJ1-2, the full variable domain reads SAVISQKPSRDICQRGTSLTIQCQVDSQVTMMFWYRQQPGQSLTLIATANQGSEATYESGFVIDKFPISRPNLTFSTLTVSNMSPEDSSIYLCSAGPGQGNSYGYTFGSGTRLTVV.

The chain recombines TRBV4-2 with TRBJ2-7; D might be TRBD2 (7 bases). Trimming pared 0 bases from V and 9 bases from J, leaving 18 bases between. The CDR3 runs 15 residues. Germline V lookup: CDR1 LGHNA, CDR2 YNFKEQ. CDR3 loop: CASSQEGGGRIGQYF. CDR3 sequence (DNA): TGTGCCAGCAGCCAAGAAGGGGGGGGTCGGATCGGGCAGTACTTC.

The chain has TRBV7-6 and TRBJ1-6; D ambiguous. Germline V gene lookup returns CDR1 SGHVS and CDR2 FNYEAQ. The CDR3 has 17 residues. V was pared by 2 bases and J by 0 bases, with 11 bases between. In nucleotides, the CDR3 is TGTGCCAGCAGCTTACGAGAAGGGAGCTCCTATAATTCACCCCTCCACTTT. Translation: CASSLREGSSYNSPLHF.

The chain links TRBV6-5 to TRBJ1-2, with a possible D match to TRBD1 (5 bases). The germline V gene has CDR1 MNHEY and CDR2 SVGAGI. This CDR3 is 15 amino acids long. Trimming took 6 bases from V and 8 from J, leaving 22 bases between them. The chain's CDR3 is CASSPNLRVQNGYTF. The CDR3 bases are TGTGCCAGCAGCCCTAATCTCAGGGTCCAAAACGGCTACACCTTC.

The chain combines TRBV6-5 with TRBJ1-2, with TRBD1 as a possible D gene (6 bases). CDR1 and CDR2 from the germline V gene are MNHEY and SVGAGI. This CDR3 region has 12 residues. Trimming shortened V by 7 bases and J by 6 bases, and 12 bases separated the two germline ends. CDR3 in DNA: TGTGCCAGCAAGGGGGTACGGAATGGCTACACCTTC. It translates to CASKGVRNGYTF.